Below are 23 T cell receptor beta chains sequenced from a single sample in a study of T cells in Graves' hyperthyroidism and ophthalmopathy. RNA transcripts yielded amplified TCR beta CDR3 regions. The TCR CDR3 was amplified in a first-round RT-PCR using the HTBI primer set. TCRdb reprocessed the multiplex PCR reads via MiXCR and lists one record per CDR3 protein. The table includes a few hundred thousand distinct CDR3 sequences, less than 20% detected once. Sequencing was done on a sample of blood. These receptors were taken from a woman between 18 and 29 years old with Graves' hyperthyroidism that later progressed to Graves' ophthalmopathy.

Worth noting for this clonotype: A much bigger clone sits one base away, suggesting this may be a read error. The chain has TRBV28 and TRBJ2-5; 9 positions agree with TRBD2. The CDR3 is 18 amino acids. CDR1 and CDR2 (germline): MDHEN, SYDVKM. CDR3 in DNA: TGTGCCAGCAGTTTATTCGGCGGGAGGGTGTCTGGGCAAGAGACCCGGTACTTC. This sequence encodes CASSLFGGRVSGQETRYF.

This clonotype was counted ten times or more. The chain couples TRBV12-3 or TRBV12-4 to TRBJ2-1; 12 nucleotides match TRBD2. The CDR3 totals 15 residues. V trimming: 3 bases; J trimming: 9 bases; junction bases outside the gene matches: 6. The DNA of the CDR3 is TGTGCCAGCAGTTTCCTAGCGGGAGGGCTTGGTGAGCAGTTCTTC. It translates to CASSFLAGGLGEQFF.

This clonotype has at least ten counts. V and J are TRBV7-9 and TRBJ2-1, with D maybe TRBD2 (5 bases). The V end lost 6 bases, the J end lost 4 bases, and 16 bases lay between the germline ends. The CDR3 covers 15 residues. Germline CDR1 SEHNR, CDR2 FQNEAQ (reference sequence). CDR3 loop: CASRPSLAKYNEQFF. In DNA, the CDR3 is TGTGCCAGCAGGCCCTCGTTAGCGAAGTACAATGAGCAGTTCTTC.

V gene TRBV20-1 combines with J gene TRBJ2-3; 14 positions agree with TRBD2. CDR3 length: 15 amino acids. Germline CDR1 is DFQATT and CDR2 is SNEGSKA (reference sequence). V shed 3 bases and J 9 bases; nucleotides not matched to a gene: 8. This CDR3 is CSARGTSGRQETQYF. Written as DNA, the CDR3 is TGCAGTGCTAGGGGGACTAGCGGGAGACAAGAAACGCAGTATTTT.

This clonotype was picked up many times. The chain joins TRBV6-2 or TRBV6-3 to TRBJ1-1, with a possible D match to TRBD1 (5 bases). Trimming cost V 2 bases and J 1 base, with 11 bases left between them. The CDR3 sequence is 15 residues long. Germline V gives CDR1 MNHEY, CDR2 SVGEGT. The CDR3 DNA is TGTGCCAGCAGTTACGGGGCAGAGACGAACACTGAAGCTTTCTTT. This codes for CASSYGAETNTEAFF.

This clonotype came up a few times. The chain carries TRBV6-6 and TRBJ1-3, with TRBD1 identical over 9 bases. Trimming cost V 2 bases and J 2 bases; bases outside gene matches: 4. The CDR3 totals 16 residues. Per germline, CDR1 MNHNY and CDR2 SVGAGI (reference sequence). The CDR3 loop is CASSYLGQGPGNTIYF. CDR3 nucleotides: TGTGCCAGCAGTTACCTGGGACAGGGTCCTGGAAACACCATATATTTT.

The chain joins TRBV5-4 to TRBJ2-7, with D maybe TRBD2 (6 bases). The CDR3 is 15 residues long. Per the germline V gene, CDR1 is SGHNT and CDR2 is YYREEE (reference sequence). V was cut by 4 bases and J by 1 base, with 15 bases left in between. The CDR3 loop reads CASSLASTISYEQYF. The CDR3, as DNA: TGTGCCAGCAGCCTAGCGTCGACCATTTCCTACGAGCAGTACTTC. Based on the CDR3 plus reference TRBV5-4 and TRBJ2-7, the full variable domain is ETGVTQSPTHLIKTRGQQVTLRCSSQSGHNTVSWYQQALGQGPQFIFQYYREEENGRGNFPPRFSGLQFPNYSSELNVNALELDDSALYLCASSLASTISYEQYFGPGTRLTVT.

This clonotype occurred many times. The V gene is TRBV28, the J gene TRBJ1-5; D possibly corresponds to TRBD1 (6 bases). The germline gives CDR1 MDHEN, CDR2 SYDVKM. The CDR3 covers 16 residues. Trimming shortened V by 7 bases and J by 2 bases, and 18 bases separated the two germline ends. The CDR3 region is CASIPTGIAGNQPQHF. The CDR3 DNA sequence: TGTGCCAGCATACCAACAGGGATCGCGGGCAATCAGCCCCAGCATTTT. Supplemented by reference TRBV28 and TRBJ1-5, the full variable domain reads DVKVTQSSRYLVKRTGEKVFLECVQDMDHENMFWYRQDPGLGLRLIYFSYDVKMKEKGDIPEGYSVSREKKERFSLILESASTNQTSMYLCASIPTGIAGNQPQHFGDGTRLSIL.

There are many counts of this clonotype. The chain carries TRBV12-3 or TRBV12-4 and TRBJ1-1, with a tentative D call TRBD1 (5 bases). The CDR3 totals 12 residues. Trimming removed 8 bases from V and 5 bases from J, with 12 bases in between. DNA for the CDR3: TGTGCCAGCTCCCAGGGAGAGACTGAAGCTTTCTTT. It yields the protein CASSQGETEAFF.

This clonotype was seen at least ten times. The CDR3 region is CASSLGQGAFGTGELFF. CDR3 DNA: TGCGCCAGCAGCTTAGGACAGGGGGCATTTGGCACCGGGGAGCTGTTTTTT. The chain carries TRBV5-1 and TRBJ2-2, with 11 positions matching TRBD1. V trimming: 2 bases; J trimming: 4 bases; junction bases outside the gene matches: 7. The CDR3 is 17 amino acids. Germline CDR1 SGHRS, CDR2 YFSETQ.

This clonotype was recorded at least ten times. The chain carries TRBV11-2 and TRBJ2-3, with TRBD1 identical over 7 bases. The CDR3 sequence is 15 residues long. Germline loops: CDR1 SGHAT, CDR2 FQNNGV. V lost 5 bases and J lost 0; bases outside the gene matches: 5. CDR3 sequence: CASSRPGGSTDTQYF. The CDR3 bases are TGTGCCAGCAGCCGTCCAGGGGGTAGCACAGATACGCAGTATTTT.

In this sample, this clonotype turned up many times. The CDR3 sequence is CASSCQSGRGPNEQFF. CDR3 bases: TGTGCCAGCAGTTGTCAAAGCGGGAGGGGCCCTAATGAGCAGTTCTTC. V gene TRBV12-3 or TRBV12-4 combines with J gene TRBJ2-1, with 10 bases lining up with TRBD2. J gave up 7 bases and V 4 bases, and 10 bases lay outside the gene matches. The CDR3 sequence is 16 residues long.

This clonotype was picked up many times. The CDR3, as DNA: TGTGCCAGCAGTGAAGCTCTAGCGTCGGATACGCAGTATTTT. Protein sequence: CASSEALASDTQYF. The chain has TRBV2 and TRBJ2-3; D possibly corresponds to TRBD2 (6 bases). The CDR3 covers 14 residues. Between the trimmed V and J ends, which lost 0 bases and 6 bases, there was a span of 10 bases. The germline V gene encodes CDR1 SNHLY and CDR2 FYNNEI.

This clonotype occurred many times. This sequence joins TRBV27 and TRBJ1-5; TRBD1 matches 9 bases. The CDR3 is 15 amino acids. The J segment lost 4 bases and the V segment lost 5 bases, leaving 6 bases of the junction unmatched. Germline V gene sequence: CDR1 MNHEY, CDR2 SMNVEV (reference sequence). CDR3: CASSRDRGGNQPQHF. The DNA of the CDR3 is TGTGCCAGCAGTAGAGACAGGGGGGGTAATCAGCCCCAGCATTTT.

The V gene is TRBV29-1, the J gene TRBJ2-5, with TRBD2 identical over 8 bases. Trimming at V came to 7 bases and at J to 3 bases, leaving 13 bases not matched to a gene. Germline V gives CDR1 SQVTM, CDR2 ANQGSEA. The CDR3 contains 15 residues. Written as DNA, the CDR3 is TGCAGCGGCGCACCAGCGGGAGACGTCAAAGAGACCCAGTACTTC. Translating it yields CSGAPAGDVKETQYF.

This clonotype was counted only a few times. V is TRBV20-1 and J is TRBJ1-5; 10 bases are a match to TRBD1. CDR3 size: 16 residues. Trimming at V came to 0 bases and at J to 0 bases, leaving 2 bases not matched to a gene. CDR1 DFQATT and CDR2 SNEGSKA come from the germline V gene (reference sequence). The CDR3 spells CSARDRDRGSNQPQHF. The CDR3 nucleotides read TGCAGTGCTAGAGACCGGGACAGGGGTAGCAATCAGCCCCAGCATTTT.

This clonotype was observed many times. The chain joins TRBV28 to TRBJ2-5, with D possibly being TRBD2 (5 bases). CDR1 and CDR2 (germline): MDHEN, SYDVKM. CDR3 size: 15 residues. Trimming removed 7 bases at V and 2 bases at J, with 17 bases between. Here the CDR3 reads CASTAWGSGQETQYF. In nucleotides, the CDR3 is TGTGCCAGCACCGCCTGGGGAAGCGGACAAGAGACCCAGTACTTC.

The table lists this clonotype with many counts. This rearrangement joins TRBV20-1 to TRBJ2-5; 7 bases are a match to TRBD2. Germline V lookup: CDR1 DFQATT, CDR2 SNEGSKA (reference sequence). This CDR3 contains 13 residues. CDR3 nucleotide sequence: TGCGGGTTAAGGCGGGAGTGGGCAGAGACCCAGTACTTC. Translation gives CGLRREWAETQYF.

This clonotype was seen ten or more times. J is TRBJ2-5 and V is TRBV20-1, with a weak D call TRBD1 (6 bases). Between the trimmed V and J ends, which lost 0 bases and 5 bases, there was a span of 25 bases. Per germline, CDR1 DFQATT and CDR2 SNEGSKA (reference sequence). CDR3 length equals 18 residues. For the CDR3, the DNA is TGCAGTGCTAGAGAGTTCCAAGCGTATACATTCAGGGGTGAGACCCAGTACTTC. Encoded protein: CSAREFQAYTFRGETQYF.

This clonotype was observed at least ten times. The chain couples TRBV28 to TRBJ2-7, with a possible D match to TRBD1 (5 bases). From germline, CDR1 is MDHEN and CDR2 SYDVKM. V was cut by 7 bases and J by 2 bases, with 15 bases left in between. This CDR3 region has 14 residues. The CDR3 is CASTRAGNTYEQYF. DNA for the CDR3: TGTGCCAGCACACGGGCAGGGAATACCTACGAGCAGTACTTC.

This clonotype was counted many times. The V gene is TRBV12-3 or TRBV12-4, the J gene TRBJ1-5; the D gene is possibly TRBD1 (6 bases). The CDR3 has 14 residues. V shed 6 bases and J shed 4 bases, with 13 bases lying between them. The CDR3 DNA sequence: TGTGCCAGCAGACTAGACAGGCCAAATCAGCCCCAGCATTTT. This encodes CASRLDRPNQPQHF.

This clonotype has ten or more counts. The chain couples TRBV25-1 to TRBJ1-1; D gene unclear. Trimming took 2 bases from V and 1 from J, leaving 14 bases between them. Germline loops: CDR1 MGHDK, CDR2 SYGVNS. CDR3 length: 16 residues. Here the CDR3 reads CASSEDLEVPNTEAFF. The CDR3, as DNA: TGTGCCAGCAGTGAAGATCTGGAGGTCCCGAACACTGAAGCTTTCTTT.

This clonotype was picked up many times. The rearrangement joins TRBV28 to TRBJ1-2; D is possibly TRBD1 (6 bases). Trimming took 3 bases from V and 9 from J, leaving 17 bases between them. Germline CDR1 and CDR2: MDHEN and SYDVKM. The CDR3 totals 14 residues. DNA of the CDR3: TGTGCCAGCAGTTTCCCCGGGACATACTTCAGCTACACCTTC. The encoded protein is CASSFPGTYFSYTF.